A selection of T cell receptor beta chains follows, all from one sample in a study of patients and donors after allogeneic stem cell transplantation. TCRdb reprocessed the RT-PCR reads with MiXCR, giving one entry per CDR3 protein. Among about a million distinct CDR3 sequences, roughly 18% were seen once, and the ten largest hold roughly 6%. The sample was blood, either unsorted or a sorted T cell fraction (not recorded which). The receptor set was obtained from a human donor who was either an allogeneic HSCT recipient or a stem cell or donor lymphocyte infusion donor (not recorded which). It is not recorded whose cells these are; they may come from a transplant donor. The CDR3 runs from the conserved cysteine through the conserved F or W. D genes are given only for firm matches. Not all rows give a size; the values are once, few, many and, for expanded clones, a class.

d_call clone_size j_call v_call cdr3_aa cdr3_nt
- many TRBJ2-4 TRBV5-1 CASSIDRSIQYF TGCGCCAGCAGCATTGACCGATCAATTCAGTACTTC
TRBD2 - TRBJ2-7 TRBV10-3 CATAGGELPYEQYF TGTGCCACCGCCGGGGGGGAGTTACCCTACGAGCAGTACTTC
- few TRBJ1-2 TRBV15 CATQGGGLYGYTF TGTGCCACGCAGGGTGGGGGTCTTTACGGCTACACCTTC
TRBD1 - TRBJ1-1 TRBV29-1 CSVHRGLGEAFF TGCAGCGTACACAGGGGGCTTGGTGAAGCTTTCTTT
TRBD1 many TRBJ2-1 TRBV4-1 CASSQGTGGSYNEQFF TGTGCCAGCAGCCAAGGGACAGGGGGGTCCTACAATGAGCAGTTCTTC
- - TRBJ1-3 TRBV6-5 CASSYASPRNSGNTIYF TGTGCCAGCAGTTACGCATCCCCACGCAACTCTGGAAACACCATATATTTT
- - TRBJ2-6 TRBV4-1 CASSQGLGRGGANVLTF TGCGCCAGCAGCCAAGGTTTAGGTCGAGGAGGGGCCAACGTCCTGACTTTC
TRBD2 many TRBJ2-3 TRBV9 CASSVTSGRTDTQYF TGTGCCAGCAGCGTTACTAGCGGGAGGACAGATACGCAGTATTTT
TRBD2 - TRBJ2-3 TRBV7-2 CASSQLAGGPSDTQYF TGTGCCAGCAGCCAGCTCGCGGGGGGGCCGTCAGATACGCAGTATTTT
- few TRBJ2-2 TRBV19 CASSILLAGELFF TGTGCCAGTAGTATCCTACTAGCCGGGGAGCTGTTTTTT